Presented here are 14 T cell receptor beta chains from one specimen sequenced in a study of T cells after yellow fever vaccination. Each CDR3 protein gets one entry after TCRdb re-called the 5' RACE reads with MiXCR. The data show some 97,000 distinct CDR3 sequences, 5.8% seen once. The sample in question was CD8+ T cells sorted from PBMCs, obtained 10 days after the yellow fever booster vaccination. The receptor set was obtained from a man between 18 and 29 years old who received the YFV17D yellow fever vaccine.

This clonotype was counted many times. V usage is TRBV7-3 and J usage is TRBJ2-1, with TRBD2 matching over 8 bases. CDR1 and CDR2 from the germline V gene are SGHTA and FQGTGA. The trim removed 1 base at V and 11 bases at J, leaving 1 base unmatched. The CDR3 consists of 12 residues. Written as DNA, the CDR3 is TGTGCCAGCAGCTTAAGCGGGGGGCAGCAGTTCTTC. This codes for CASSLSGGQQFF.

This clonotype occurred many times. V and J are TRBV12-5 and TRBJ2-7, with 11 bases matching TRBD1. The germline V gene has CDR1 LGHNT and CDR2 FRNRAP. The CDR3 has 19 amino acids. With 6 bases clipped from V and 6 bases from J, the junction kept 22 bases outside the gene matches. Here the CDR3 reads CASGYSGTGGFSSGAEQYF. DNA for the CDR3: TGTGCTAGTGGCTACTCCGGGACAGGGGGTTTTTCTAGCGGGGCCGAGCAGTACTTC.

This clonotype has at least ten counts. V gene TRBV7-7 combines with J gene TRBJ2-5; D is perhaps TRBD2 (6 bases). Germline V lookup: CDR1 SSHAT, CDR2 FNYEAQ (reference sequence). The CDR3 consists of 13 residues. V lost 4 bases and J lost 4, with 10 bases in between. CDR3: CASSYEGGETQYF. CDR3 in DNA: TGTGCCAGCAGCTACGAGGGAGGAGAGACCCAGTACTTC.

This clonotype has a handful of counts. The chain combines TRBV4-1 with TRBJ2-2, with D perhaps matching TRBD2 (5 bases). Germline V gene lookup returns CDR1 MGHRA and CDR2 YSYEKL. V gave up 0 bases and J gave up 9 bases, with 14 bases separating them. The CDR3 has 15 residues. The DNA of the CDR3 is TGCGCCAGCAGCCAAGAAAGCGGTGGGCAGTGGGAGCTGTTTTTT. This encodes CASSQESGGQWELFF.

A few counts support this clonotype. The J gene is TRBJ1-4, the V gene TRBV7-9; D remains unclear. V was shortened by 5 bases and J by 8 bases, with 18 bases between the two germline ends. CDR3 length: 15 residues. The germline gives CDR1 SEHNR, CDR2 FQNEAQ (reference sequence). The CDR3 DNA follows: TGTGCCAGCAGCCAGCCCCTTGGGGTAGACGAAAAACTGTTTTTT. This translates into CASSQPLGVDEKLFF.

This clonotype has just a few counts. The chain recombines TRBV29-1 with TRBJ1-1; 8 bases line up with TRBD1. Germline assignment: CDR1 SQVTM and CDR2 ANQGSEA. This CDR3 region has 13 residues. The V segment lost 7 bases and the J segment 0 bases; nucleotides outside the gene matches: 4. CDR3 region: CSARDRMNTEAFF. As DNA, the CDR3 is TGCAGCGCTAGGGACAGGATGAACACTGAAGCTTTCTTT.

A remark on this clonotype: The conserved final phenylalanine or tryptophan is absent from the CDR3, which likely points to a read error. Because the CDR3's place on the DNA is in doubt, the DNA is left out and the CDR3 is given as listed by TCRdb. This chain connects TRBV6-6 to TRBJ1-1; TRBD1, the table's D call, lacks a check against the DNA. The germline V gene encodes CDR1 MNHNY and CDR2 SVGAGI (reference sequence). The CDR3 totals 12 residues, both ends included. This CDR3 reads CASSPTGTGARL.

This clonotype has more than one count but fewer than ten. This chain links TRBV15 with TRBJ2-3; TRBD1 matches 7 bases. The J segment lost 2 bases and the V segment lost 0 bases, leaving 5 bases of the junction unmatched. The germline gives CDR1 LNHNV, CDR2 YYDKDF (reference sequence). This CDR3 spans 16 amino acids. The CDR3 DNA sequence: TGTGCCACCAGCAGAGATCAGGGGGTAAACACAGATACGCAGTATTTT. Its protein product is CATSRDQGVNTDTQYF.

At least ten counts were recorded for this clonotype. V usage is TRBV4-1 and J usage is TRBJ2-7; TRBD1 agrees at 7 bases. After removal of 4 bases from V and 6 bases from J, the junction contained 6 bases not matched to a gene. CDR3 length: 13 residues. The V gene's germline CDR1 is MGHRA and CDR2 YSYEKL. This CDR3 reads CASSRGQSVEQYF. The CDR3 nucleotides are TGCGCCAGCAGCCGGGGACAGTCGGTCGAGCAGTACTTC.

This clonotype came up a few times. The chain joins TRBV12-3 or TRBV12-4 to TRBJ2-7; the D is unclear. This CDR3 has 15 residues. Trimming took 4 bases from V and 3 from J, leaving 16 bases between them. The CDR3 protein is CASSSSVSPLYEQYF. CDR3 nucleotide sequence: TGTGCCAGCAGTTCGTCGGTCAGCCCCCTCTACGAGCAGTACTTC.

V gene TRBV5-1 combines with J gene TRBJ1-5; no firm D call. This CDR3 contains 15 residues. The ends were cut back, 2 bases at V and 0 bases at J, with 9 bases in the middle. The germline gives CDR1 SGHRS, CDR2 YFSETQ. In DNA, the CDR3 is TGCGCCAGCAGCTTAGGAGGGAATAGCAATCAGCCCCAGCATTTT. Its translation is CASSLGGNSNQPQHF.

There are many counts of this clonotype. The chain couples TRBV12-3 or TRBV12-4 to TRBJ2-2; D ambiguous. This CDR3 has 12 residues. V was cut by 5 bases and J by 4 bases, with 5 bases left in between. As DNA, the CDR3 is TGTGCCAGCAGTCGATCCACCGGGGAGCTGTTTTTT. Amino acid sequence: CASSRSTGELFF.

This chain uses TRBV7-2 with TRBJ1-1; D might be TRBD1 (5 bases). The V gene's germline CDR1 is SGHTA and CDR2 FQGNSA. The CDR3 covers 13 residues. V was cut by 5 bases and J by 4 bases, with 11 bases left in between. DNA of the CDR3: TGTGCCAGCAGCCCGGGACCGGGCACTGAAGCTTTCTTT. Translation gives CASSPGPGTEAFF.

This clonotype was counted many times. CDR3 coding DNA: TGTGCCAGCAGCCCGAGGGGGTCTAGCGGGGGGATGCTGTATGAGCAGTTCTTC. Its protein product is CASSPRGSSGGMLYEQFF. This chain links TRBV7-9 with TRBJ2-1, with 11 bases identical to TRBD2. Germline loops: CDR1 SEHNR, CDR2 FQNEAQ (reference sequence). The CDR3 consists of 18 residues. J lost 8 bases, V lost 5 bases, and 17 bases had no gene match.